One and the same sample provided the 3 T cell receptor beta chains below, sequenced in a study of T-cell memory formation after mild COVID-19. Using its own MiXCR run on the 5' RACE reads, TCRdb lists one record per CDR3 protein. Of about 210,000 distinct CDR3 sequences listed, approximately 10% are singletons. Source material: PBMCs or a T cell subset sorted from them (not recorded which). The receptors stem from a man aged 18-30 years who had mild COVID-19 (a few samples of this study predate the infection). Cell type and time point are not known.

This clonotype was found a few times. The chain uses TRBV7-9 and TRBJ1-2; 8 bases fit TRBD1. This CDR3 spans 16 amino acids. Germline CDR1 is SEHNR and CDR2 is FQNEAQ (reference sequence). The trim removed 3 bases at V and 2 bases at J, leaving 8 bases unmatched. The CDR3 spells CASSLAGGGRNYGYTF. CDR3 bases: TGTGCCAGCAGCTTGGCAGGGGGCGGAAGAAACTATGGCTACACCTTC.

The CDR3: CASRQPWGGGETQYF. CDR3 sequence (DNA): TGTGCCAGCAGGCAACCTTGGGGGGGCGGAGAGACCCAGTACTTC. This chain connects TRBV11-2 to TRBJ2-5, with D possibly TRBD2 on 7 matching bases. Per the germline V gene, CDR1 is SGHAT and CDR2 is FQNNGV. The V gene lost 6 bases and the J gene lost 4 bases, with 18 bases spanning the gap. This CDR3 is 15 amino acids long.

In its sample, this clonotype was seen a few times. The rearrangement joins TRBV3-1 to TRBJ1-2, with a tentative D call TRBD1 (6 bases). The CDR3 length is 15 residues. CDR1 is LGHDT, CDR2 YNNKEL, per germline (reference sequence). The ends were cut back, 6 bases at V and 4 bases at J, with 18 bases in the middle. CDR3 amino acids: CASRLQGVESYGYTF. The CDR3 region has the DNA TGTGCCAGCAGGCTACAGGGTGTAGAATCCTATGGCTACACCTTC.